Below are 18 T cell receptor beta chains sequenced from a single sample in a study of CD8+CD57+ T cells in acquired aplastic anemia. Researchers used genomic DNA as the template to profile TCR beta VDJ and CDR3. MiXCR was run by TCRdb on the reads, yielding one entry per CDR3 protein. The sample includes 450,000 to 550,000 distinct CDR3 sequences, more than 25% of them seen just once. Flow cytometry had shown expanded CD8+CD57+ cells in the patients chosen for sequencing. Source material: sorted CD4+, CD8+, or CD8+CD57+ T cells (not recorded which) from PBMCs. All receptors derive from a human donor with aplastic anemia.

The chain links TRBV18 to TRBJ1-6, with D perhaps matching TRBD1 (6 bases). This CDR3 is built from 17 residues. The V end was cut by 0 bases, the J end by 5 bases, with 14 bases between. CDR1 is KGHSH, CDR2 LQKENI, per germline. DNA of the CDR3: TGTGCCAGCTCACCACCGGTGGGGGGCTCGGATAATTCACCCCTCCACTTT. Amino acids: CASSPPVGGSDNSPLHF.

This rearrangement joins TRBV11-1 to TRBJ1-6; 7 nucleotides align to TRBD1. This CDR3 is 18 amino acids long. Germline assignment: CDR1 SGHAT and CDR2 FQDESV (reference sequence). After removal of 3 bases from V and 3 bases from J, the junction contained 11 bases not matched to a gene. The CDR3, as DNA: TGTGCCAGCAGCTTTCTGGACAGGACGGCTAACTATAATTCACCCCTCCACTTT. Translated: CASSFLDRTANYNSPLHF.

This clonotype was seen a few times. The V call is TRBV30, the J call TRBJ2-7; the D is unclear. Deletions cut 1 base from V and 4 bases from J, with 8 bases between. This CDR3 has 12 residues. Germline CDR1 GTSNPN, CDR2 SVGIG (reference sequence). This CDR3 is CAWSGVMYEQYF. Here the CDR3 DNA reads TGTGCCTGGAGTGGTGTTATGTACGAGCAGTACTTC.

The chain carries TRBV10-2 and TRBJ2-5; 9 bases map to TRBD2. This CDR3 comprises 16 residues. CDR1 WSHSY and CDR2 SAAADI come from the germline V gene. Germline trimming cut 4 bases from V and 4 bases from J; bases unmatched to any gene: 10. The DNA of the CDR3 is TGCGCCAGCAGTGGGATAGCGGGGGTCATAGGAGAGACCCAGTACTTC. Translation: CASSGIAGVIGETQYF.

This clonotype was found many times. The V gene is TRBV9, the J gene TRBJ2-2, with D perhaps TRBD1 (5 bases). Germline V gives CDR1 SGDLS, CDR2 YYNGEE. CDR3 length equals 14 residues. V dropped 2 bases and J dropped 1 base, with 6 bases sitting between them. The CDR3 bases are TGTGCCAGCAGCGTCACAGGGAACACCGGGGAGCTGTTTTTT. Translated: CASSVTGNTGELFF.

The gene calls are TRBV5-1 and TRBJ1-6, with 7 positions matching TRBD1. This CDR3 is 14 amino acids long. Germline CDR1 reads SGHRS; CDR2 reads YFSETQ. V gave up 0 bases and J gave up 11 bases; unmatched junction bases: 5. This chain's CDR3 is CASSLESQGAPLHF. The DNA for the CDR3 is TGCGCCAGCAGCTTGGAATCCCAGGGGGCACCCCTCCACTTT.

The table lists this clonotype with a few counts. The chain links TRBV10-3 to TRBJ2-7, with D unresolved. This CDR3 has 15 residues. Germline V lookup: CDR1 ENHRY, CDR2 SYGVKD. V dropped 4 bases and J dropped 0 bases, with 13 bases sitting between them. For the CDR3, the DNA is TGTGCCATCAGTGCGGTAGGGTTAAACTCCTACGAGCAGTACTTC. Its translation is CAISAVGLNSYEQYF.

This clonotype was observed a few times. This sequence joins TRBV20-1 and TRBJ2-5, with 10 positions matching TRBD1. V shed 7 bases, J shed 2 bases, and the junction held 13 bases outside the gene matches. The germline gives CDR1 DFQATT, CDR2 SNEGSKA (reference sequence). The CDR3 has 16 amino acids. This chain's CDR3 is CSVDRGGPALQETQYF. The CDR3 DNA follows: TGCAGTGTGGACAGGGGGGGACCGGCCCTACAAGAGACCCAGTACTTC.

The CDR3 reads CSAGGGAKNIQYF. In nucleotides, the CDR3 is TGCAGTGCTGGAGGGGGGGCCAAAAACATTCAGTACTTC. J is TRBJ2-4 and V is TRBV20-1; the D call may be TRBD1 or TRBD2 (6 bases each). This CDR3 spans 13 amino acids. CDR1 and CDR2 (germline): DFQATT, SNEGSKA (reference sequence). V gave up 5 bases and J gave up 1 base, with 9 bases separating them.

The chain carries TRBV5-1 and TRBJ2-7; possible D gene TRBD2, 5 bases. Trimming stripped 1 base from V and 3 bases from J, with 11 bases between. This CDR3 spans 14 amino acids. The germline gives CDR1 SGHRS, CDR2 YFSETQ. The CDR3 DNA is TGCGCCAGCAGCTTGAAGCTCGGAGGCTACGAGCAGTACTTC. It is translated as CASSLKLGGYEQYF.

This clonotype appeared many times. V is TRBV19 and J is TRBJ1-2, with 10 bases identical to TRBD1. V lost 8 bases to trimming and J lost 5 bases; unmatched junction nucleotides: 8. Germline assignment: CDR1 LNHDA and CDR2 SQIVND (reference sequence). The length of the CDR3 is 14 residues. The CDR3 loop is CASSYDRGHYGYTF. The CDR3 coding sequence is TGTGCCAGTTCCTACGACAGGGGGCATTATGGCTACACCTTC.

This clonotype was counted many times. The V gene is TRBV5-1, the J gene TRBJ2-7, with 11 bases fitting TRBD2. Per germline, CDR1 SGHRS and CDR2 YFSETQ. V lost 8 bases to trimming and J lost 2 bases; unmatched junction nucleotides: 3. The CDR3 has 13 residues. Written as DNA, the CDR3 is TGCGCCAGTGGGACTAGCGGTACCTACGAGCAGTACTTC. This encodes CASGTSGTYEQYF.

In its sample, this clonotype was seen many times. The J gene is TRBJ2-7, the V gene TRBV10-3; TRBD2 aligns across 15 bases. V shed 6 bases and J 3 bases; nucleotides not matched to a gene: 12. The CDR3 sequence is 18 residues long. Germline loops: CDR1 ENHRY, CDR2 SYGVKD. CDR3 in DNA: TGTGCCATCAGGGCAGGGACTAGCGGGGGGCGATGGGGCTACGAGCAGTACTTC. Amino acids: CAIRAGTSGGRWGYEQYF.

This clonotype was detected once. Possible read error: a much larger clone is one base away. The V call is TRBV20-1, the J call TRBJ2-2; the D gene is possibly TRBD1 (7 bases). CDR1 and CDR2 (germline): DFQATT, SNEGSKA (reference sequence). The CDR3 is 14 amino acids. Here the CDR3 DNA reads TGCAGTGCTAGAGATACACAGGGGACCGGGGGGCTGTTTTTT. As protein: CSARDTQGTGGLFF.

Note on this clonotype: This sequence may be a read error, since a much larger clone differs from it by one base. The gene calls are TRBV20-1 and TRBJ1-2; 7 nucleotides align to TRBD1. Germline loops: CDR1 DFQATT, CDR2 SNEGSKA (reference sequence). The CDR3 has 13 amino acids. The CDR3 DNA sequence: TGCAGTGCTAGAGTCAGGGACAGCTATGGCCACACCTTC. This codes for CSARVRDSYGHTF.

This clonotype has just a few counts. The chain links TRBV20-1 to TRBJ1-5; TRBD1 aligns across 7 bases. Germline V gene data show CDR1 as DFQATT and CDR2 as SNEGSKA (reference sequence). J gave up 1 base and V 6 bases, and 0 bases lay outside the gene matches. This CDR3 has 12 residues. CDR3 DNA sequence: TGCAGTGCGGGACAGAGCAATCAGCCCCAGCATTTT. Translating it yields CSAGQSNQPQHF.

V gene TRBV12-3 or TRBV12-4 combines with J gene TRBJ1-1; D gene unclear. The CDR3 consists of 19 residues. The V gene lost 6 bases and the J gene lost 0 bases, with 26 bases spanning the gap. Written as DNA, the CDR3 is TGTGCCAGCAGCGTAGCGCCTTACCCGGGTCGGAATTTGAACACTGAAGCTTTCTTT. It is translated as CASSVAPYPGRNLNTEAFF.

This clonotype occurred many times. This rearrangement joins TRBV19 to TRBJ1-6; 7 positions agree with TRBD1. V lost 3 bases and J lost 4; bases outside the gene matches: 15. This CDR3 is built from 19 residues. Germline CDR1 LNHDA, CDR2 SQIVND (reference sequence). CDR3 amino acids: CASSIGVGRGNRYNSPLHF. CDR3 bases: TGTGCCAGTAGTATTGGTGTTGGCAGGGGGAATCGGTATAATTCACCCCTCCACTTT.